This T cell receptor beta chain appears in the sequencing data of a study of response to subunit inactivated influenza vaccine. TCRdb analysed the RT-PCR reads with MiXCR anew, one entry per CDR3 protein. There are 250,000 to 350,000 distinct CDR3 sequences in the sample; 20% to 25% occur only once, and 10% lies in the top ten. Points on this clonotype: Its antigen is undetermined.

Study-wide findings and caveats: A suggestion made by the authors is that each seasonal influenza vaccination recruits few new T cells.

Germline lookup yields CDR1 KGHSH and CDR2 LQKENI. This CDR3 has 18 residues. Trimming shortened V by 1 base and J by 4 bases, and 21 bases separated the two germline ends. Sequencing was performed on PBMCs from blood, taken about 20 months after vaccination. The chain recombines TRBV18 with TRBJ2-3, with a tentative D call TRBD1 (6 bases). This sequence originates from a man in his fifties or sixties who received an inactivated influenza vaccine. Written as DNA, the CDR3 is TGTGCCAGCTCACCACTCCAGGGGTCGATGGTAATCGCAGATACGCAGTATTTT. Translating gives CASSPLQGSMVIADTQYF. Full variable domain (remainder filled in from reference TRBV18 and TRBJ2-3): NAGVMQNPRHLVRRRGQEARLRCSPMKGHSHVYWYRQLPEEGLKFMVYLQKENIIDESGMPKERFSAEFPKEGPSILRIQQVVRGDSAAYFCASSPLQGSMVIADTQYFGPGTRLTVL.